Below, 10 T cell receptor beta chains from the same sample are listed, as sequenced in a study of HIV-infected patients and healthy controls. TCRdb recomputed calls from the 5' RACE reads with MiXCR, one row per CDR3 protein. This sample has around 58,000 distinct CDR3 sequences, with about 19% found just once. Material for sequencing was CD4+ T cells from blood. The source is a human donor in good health.

This clonotype was observed many times. The chain employs TRBV6-2 or TRBV6-3 and TRBJ2-1; the match to TRBD2 covers 11 bases. Germline-derived CDR1 and CDR2 are MNHEY and SVGEGT. The CDR3 is 13 residues long. The J segment lost 12 bases and the V segment lost 7 bases, leaving 8 bases of the junction unmatched. The CDR3 here is CASNIRTSGGQFF. CDR3 DNA sequence: TGTGCCAGCAACATCCGTACTAGCGGGGGGCAGTTCTTC.

This clonotype was seen at least ten times. The rearrangement joins TRBV6-5 to TRBJ2-3, with a weak D call TRBD1 (5 bases). This CDR3 comprises 16 residues. V was pared by 0 bases and J by 0 bases, with 10 bases between. Germline loops: CDR1 MNHEY, CDR2 SVGAGI. The CDR3 region is CASSYSGRVSTDTQYF. The CDR3 coding sequence is TGTGCCAGCAGTTACTCGGGCAGGGTGAGCACAGATACGCAGTATTTT.

The chain recombines TRBV7-3 with TRBJ2-2, with D unclear. Germline V gives CDR1 SGHTA, CDR2 FQGTGA. There are 14 residues in the CDR3. Trimming removed 7 bases at V and 1 base at J, with 10 bases between. This CDR3 reads CASTLNQNTGELFF. The CDR3 DNA sequence: TGTGCCAGCACCTTGAACCAGAACACCGGGGAGCTGTTTTTT.

The V gene is TRBV20-1, the J gene TRBJ1-3, with no clear D. Trimming took off 6 bases at V and 0 bases at J, with 18 bases between the two ends. The CDR3 length is 16 residues. Germline lookup yields CDR1 DFQATT and CDR2 SNEGSKA (reference sequence). The CDR3 region is CSAKSRRALSGNTIYF. CDR3 DNA: TGCAGTGCAAAATCCAGGAGGGCGCTCTCTGGAAACACCATATATTTT.

This clonotype was seen only a few times. The chain employs TRBV2 and TRBJ2-7, with 8 positions matching TRBD2. V was clipped by 5 bases and J by 5 bases; unmatched bases: 8. The CDR3 spans 14 residues. The germline CDR1 and CDR2 sequences are SNHLY and FYNNEI. DNA of the CDR3: TGTGCCAGCAGTTTCAGCGGGAGTATCGACGAGCAGTACTTC. It codes for CASSFSGSIDEQYF.

A word on this clonotype: A much larger clone lies a single base off, so this may be a read error. The gene calls are TRBV7-6 and TRBJ2-2; D is perhaps TRBD1 or TRBD2 (5 bases each). Germline lookup yields CDR1 SGHVS and CDR2 FNYEAQ. The CDR3 is made up of 14 amino acids. The V end lost 4 bases, the J end lost 9 bases, and 15 bases lay between the germline ends. This CDR3 reads CASSWDHNTRELFF. CDR3 DNA: TGTGCCAGCAGCTGGGACCACAATACCAGGGAGCTGTTTTTT.

In its sample, this clonotype was seen many times. The J gene is TRBJ1-2, the V gene TRBV6-5; TRBD1 matches at 7 bases. This CDR3 comprises 15 residues. Germline CDR1 MNHEY, CDR2 SVGAGI. The ends lost 2 bases at V and 2 bases at J; junction bases unmatched: 5. The CDR3 DNA is TGTGCCAGCAGTTACGGAGGGGGCGGGAACTATGGCTACACCTTC. Residues: CASSYGGGGNYGYTF.

This clonotype was counted at least ten times. This CDR3 reads CASSSRSGNTIYF. The CDR3, as DNA: TGTGCCAGCAGCTCTCGTTCTGGAAACACCATATATTTT. The chain carries TRBV7-2 and TRBJ1-3, with D uncertain. V was clipped by 4 bases and J by 1 base, with 5 bases between them. This CDR3 has 13 amino acids. Looked up from germline, CDR1 is SGHTA and CDR2 is FQGNSA.

V is TRBV7-9 and J is TRBJ1-3, with a weak D call TRBD1 (6 bases). Germline CDR1 and CDR2: SEHNR and FQNEAQ (reference sequence). Trimming removed 5 bases at V and 4 bases at J, with 18 bases between. The CDR3 sequence is 16 residues long. The CDR3 reads CASSHLPGQGGNTIYF. The CDR3 nucleotides are TGTGCCAGCAGCCACCTCCCCGGGCAGGGGGGAAACACCATATATTTT.

This clonotype occurred many times. CDR3 in amino acids: CASSQDEYVGYTF. The CDR3 coding sequence is TGCGCCAGCAGCCAAGACGAGTATGTTGGCTACACCTTC. This sequence joins TRBV4-1 and TRBJ1-2, with unresolved D. CDR3 length equals 13 residues. Trimming removed 0 bases at V and 7 bases at J, with 9 bases between. Germline V lookup: CDR1 MGHRA, CDR2 YSYEKL.